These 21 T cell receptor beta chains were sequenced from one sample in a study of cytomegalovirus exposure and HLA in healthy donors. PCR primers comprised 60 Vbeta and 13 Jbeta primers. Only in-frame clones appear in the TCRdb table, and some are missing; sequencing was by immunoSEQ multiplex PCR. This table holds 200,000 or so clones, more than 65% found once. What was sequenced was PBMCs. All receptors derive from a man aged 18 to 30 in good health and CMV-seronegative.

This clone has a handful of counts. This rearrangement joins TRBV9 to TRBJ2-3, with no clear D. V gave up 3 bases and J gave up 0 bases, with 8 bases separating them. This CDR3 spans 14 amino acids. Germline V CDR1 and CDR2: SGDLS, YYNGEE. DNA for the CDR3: TGTGCCAGCAGCGCCTTCCCTAGCACAGATACGCAGTATTTT. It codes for CASSAFPSTDTQYF.

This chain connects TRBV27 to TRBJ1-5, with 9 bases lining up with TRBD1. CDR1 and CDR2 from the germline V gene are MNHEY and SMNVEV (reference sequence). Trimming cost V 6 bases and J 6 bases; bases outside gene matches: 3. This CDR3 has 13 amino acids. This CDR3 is CASSRQGGQPQHF. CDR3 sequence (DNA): TGTGCCAGCAGCCGACAGGGGGGTCAGCCCCAGCATTTT.

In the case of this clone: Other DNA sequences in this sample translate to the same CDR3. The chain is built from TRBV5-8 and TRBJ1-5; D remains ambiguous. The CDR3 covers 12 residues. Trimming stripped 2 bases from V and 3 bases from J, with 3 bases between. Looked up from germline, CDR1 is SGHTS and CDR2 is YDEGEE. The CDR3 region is CASSFNNQPQHF. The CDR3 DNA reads TGTGCCAGCAGCTTTAACAATCAGCCCCAGCATTTT.

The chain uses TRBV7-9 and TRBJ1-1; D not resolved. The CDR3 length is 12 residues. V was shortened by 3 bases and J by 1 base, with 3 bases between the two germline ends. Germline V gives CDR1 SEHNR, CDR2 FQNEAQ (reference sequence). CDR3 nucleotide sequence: TGTGCCAGCAGCTTCAAGAACACTGAAGCTTTCTTT. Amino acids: CASSFKNTEAFF.

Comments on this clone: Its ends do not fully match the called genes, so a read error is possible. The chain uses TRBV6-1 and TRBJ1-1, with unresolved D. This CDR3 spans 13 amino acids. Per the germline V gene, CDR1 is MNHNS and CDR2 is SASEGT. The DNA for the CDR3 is TGCATAACCGAAAATACTTTGAACACTGAAGCTTTCTTT. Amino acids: CITENTLNTEAFF.

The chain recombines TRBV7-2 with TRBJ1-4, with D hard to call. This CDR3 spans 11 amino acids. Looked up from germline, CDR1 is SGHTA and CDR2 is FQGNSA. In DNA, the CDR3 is TGTGTTTCGCGGGATAATGAAAAACTGTTTTTT. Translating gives CVSRDNEKLFF.

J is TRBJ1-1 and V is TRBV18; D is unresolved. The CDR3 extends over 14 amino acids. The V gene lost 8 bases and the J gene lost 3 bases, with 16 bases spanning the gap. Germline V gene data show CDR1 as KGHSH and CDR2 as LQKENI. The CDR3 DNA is TGTGCCAGCCAGGCGCGAGGGTCGGACACTGAAGCTTTCTTT. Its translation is CASQARGSDTEAFF.

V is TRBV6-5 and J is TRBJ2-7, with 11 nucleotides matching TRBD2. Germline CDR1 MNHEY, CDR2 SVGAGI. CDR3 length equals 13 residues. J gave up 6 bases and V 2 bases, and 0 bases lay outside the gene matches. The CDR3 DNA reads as TGTGCCAGCAGTTACGGGACTAGCGGCGAGCAGTACTTC. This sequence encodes CASSYGTSGEQYF.

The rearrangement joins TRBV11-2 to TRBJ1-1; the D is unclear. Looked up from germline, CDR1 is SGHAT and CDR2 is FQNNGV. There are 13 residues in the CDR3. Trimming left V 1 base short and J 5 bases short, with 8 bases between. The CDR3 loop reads CASSLAGQTEAFF. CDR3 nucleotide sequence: TGTGCCAGCAGCTTAGCTGGCCAAACTGAAGCTTTCTTT.

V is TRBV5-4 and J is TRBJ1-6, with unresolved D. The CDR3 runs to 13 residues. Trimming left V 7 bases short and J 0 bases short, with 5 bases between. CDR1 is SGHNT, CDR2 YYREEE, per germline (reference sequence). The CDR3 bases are TGTGCCAGCCGCGTCTCCTATAATTCACCCCTCCACTTT. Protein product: CASRVSYNSPLHF.

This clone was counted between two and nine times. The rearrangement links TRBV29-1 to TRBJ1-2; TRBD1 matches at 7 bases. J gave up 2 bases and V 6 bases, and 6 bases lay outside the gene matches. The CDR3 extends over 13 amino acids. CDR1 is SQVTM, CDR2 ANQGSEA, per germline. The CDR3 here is CSVVTGLNYGYTF. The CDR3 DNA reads TGCAGCGTAGTGACAGGGTTGAACTATGGCTACACCTTC. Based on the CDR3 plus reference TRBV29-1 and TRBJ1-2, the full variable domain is SAVISQKPSRDICQRGTSLTIQCQVDSQVTMMFWYRQQPGQSLTLIATANQGSEATYESGFVIDKFPISRPNLTFSTLTVSNMSPEDSSIYLCSVVTGLNYGYTFGSGTRLTVV.

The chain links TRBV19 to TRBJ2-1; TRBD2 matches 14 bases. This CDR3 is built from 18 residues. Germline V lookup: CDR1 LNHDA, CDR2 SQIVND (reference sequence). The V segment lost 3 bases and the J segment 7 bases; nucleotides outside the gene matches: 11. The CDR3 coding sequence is TGTGCCAGTAGTATTCGACTCCTAGGACTAGCGGGAGGAAATGAGCAGTTCTTC. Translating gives CASSIRLLGLAGGNEQFF.

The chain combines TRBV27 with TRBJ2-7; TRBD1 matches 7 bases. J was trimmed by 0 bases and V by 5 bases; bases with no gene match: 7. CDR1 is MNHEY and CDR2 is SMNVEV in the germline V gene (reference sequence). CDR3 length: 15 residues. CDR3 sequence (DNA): TGTGCCAGCAGTACCGGACAGGAGAACTCCTACGAGCAGTACTTC. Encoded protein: CASSTGQENSYEQYF.

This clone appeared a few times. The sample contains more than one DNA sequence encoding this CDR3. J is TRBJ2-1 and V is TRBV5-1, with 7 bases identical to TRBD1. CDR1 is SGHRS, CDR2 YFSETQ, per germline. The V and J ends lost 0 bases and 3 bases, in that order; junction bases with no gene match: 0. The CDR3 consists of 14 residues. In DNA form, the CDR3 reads TGCGCCAGCAGCTTGGGGACAGGCTACAATGAGCAGTTCTTC. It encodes CASSLGTGYNEQFF.

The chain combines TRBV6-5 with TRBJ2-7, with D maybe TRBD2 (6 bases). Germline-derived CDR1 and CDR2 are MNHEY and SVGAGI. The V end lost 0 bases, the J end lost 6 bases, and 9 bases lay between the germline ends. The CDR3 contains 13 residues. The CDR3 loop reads CASSYSQGGEQYF. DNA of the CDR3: TGTGCCAGCAGTTACTCGCAGGGAGGCGAGCAGTACTTC.

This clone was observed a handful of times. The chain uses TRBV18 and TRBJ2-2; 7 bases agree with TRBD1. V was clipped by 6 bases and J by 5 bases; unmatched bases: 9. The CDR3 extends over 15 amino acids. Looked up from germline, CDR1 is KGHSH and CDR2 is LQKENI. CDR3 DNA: TGTGCCAGCTCGTACCAACAGGGGAGAACCGGGGAGCTGTTTTTT. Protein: CASSYQQGRTGELFF.

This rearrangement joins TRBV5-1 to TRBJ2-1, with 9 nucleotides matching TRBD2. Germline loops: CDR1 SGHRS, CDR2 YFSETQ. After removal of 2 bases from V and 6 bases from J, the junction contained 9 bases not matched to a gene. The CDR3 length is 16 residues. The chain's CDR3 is CASSFLAGINTNEQFF. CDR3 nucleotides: TGCGCCAGCAGCTTTCTAGCGGGAATAAATACCAATGAGCAGTTCTTC. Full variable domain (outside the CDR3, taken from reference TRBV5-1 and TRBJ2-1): KAGVTQTPRYLIKTRGQQVTLSCSPISGHRSVSWYQQTPGQGLQFLFEYFSETQRNKGNFPGRFSGRQFSNSRSEMNVSTLELGDSALYLCASSFLAGINTNEQFFGPGTRLTVL.

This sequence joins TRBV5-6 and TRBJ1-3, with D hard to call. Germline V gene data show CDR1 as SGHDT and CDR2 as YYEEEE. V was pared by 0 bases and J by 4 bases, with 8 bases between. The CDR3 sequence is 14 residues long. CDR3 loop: CASSLGLGGNTIYF. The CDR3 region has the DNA TGTGCCAGCAGCTTGGGACTTGGGGGAAACACCATATATTTT.

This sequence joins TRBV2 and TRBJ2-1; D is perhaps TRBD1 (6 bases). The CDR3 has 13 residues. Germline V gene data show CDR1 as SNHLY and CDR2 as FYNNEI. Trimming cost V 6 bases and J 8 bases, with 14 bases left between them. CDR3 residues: CASSTGKGDEQFF. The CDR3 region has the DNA TGTGCCAGCAGCACAGGGAAGGGCGATGAGCAGTTCTTC.

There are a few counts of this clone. CDR3 sequence: CASSYLGGDGYTF. The DNA for the CDR3 is TGTGCCAGCAGTTATCTGGGAGGGGATGGCTACACCTTC. The J gene is TRBJ1-2, the V gene TRBV6-5; TRBD1 is a possible D gene (5 bases). The V end was cut by 3 bases, the J end by 6 bases, with 11 bases between. Germline CDR1 reads MNHEY; CDR2 reads SVGAGI. The CDR3 is made up of 13 amino acids.

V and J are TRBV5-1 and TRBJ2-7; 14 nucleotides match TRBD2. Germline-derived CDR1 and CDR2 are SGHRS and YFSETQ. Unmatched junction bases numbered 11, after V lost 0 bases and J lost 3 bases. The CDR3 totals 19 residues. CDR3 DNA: TGCGCCAGCAGCTTGGATTCTAGACTAGCGGGAGGGCGGGGCTACGAGCAGTACTTC. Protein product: CASSLDSRLAGGRGYEQYF.